The 27 T cell receptor beta chains in this list originate from one sample, sequenced in a study of coeliac disease. Profiled with immunoSEQ multiplex PCR; TCRdb holds only in-frame clones, not every one. The table has about 3,400 clones, around three quarters seen once. Sequenced material: intraepithelial lymphocytes from the gut. These receptors all stem from a man between 18 and 35 years old with celiac disease on a gluten-free diet.

The chain joins TRBV6-1 to TRBJ1-5; weak D call: TRBD1 (6 bases). Germline V CDR1 and CDR2: MNHNS, SASEGT. V lost 3 bases and J 0 bases, leaving 15 bases between the germline ends. The CDR3 loop spans 17 amino acids. In nucleotides, the CDR3 is TGTGCCAGCAGTGAGAGGGGGGGACCTTATAGCAATCAGCCCCAGCATTTT. Protein: CASSERGGPYSNQPQHF.

This clone has more than one count but fewer than ten. J is TRBJ2-7 and V is TRBV5-6, with D perhaps TRBD2 (5 bases). CDR3 size: 14 residues. The germline V gene has CDR1 SGHDT and CDR2 YYEEEE. Trimming left V 2 bases short and J 2 bases short, with 11 bases between. In DNA, the CDR3 is TGTGCCAGCAGCTTAACCGGGAACGCCTACGAGCAGTACTTC. The encoded protein is CASSLTGNAYEQYF.

V gene TRBV4-3 combines with J gene TRBJ2-7; 9 bases align to TRBD1. CDR3 length: 15 amino acids. The germline V gene encodes CDR1 LGHNA and CDR2 YSLEER. J was trimmed by 5 bases and V by 0 bases; bases with no gene match: 5. This CDR3 reads CASSQEGQGIHEQYF. The CDR3 coding sequence is TGCGCCAGCAGCCAAGAAGGACAGGGGATCCACGAGCAGTACTTC.

The chain couples TRBV10-2 to TRBJ2-1, with 10 bases fitting TRBD2. The CDR3 runs to 16 residues. V was clipped by 6 bases and J by 4 bases; unmatched bases: 9. The germline V gene encodes CDR1 WSHSY and CDR2 SAAADI. The chain's CDR3 is CASSQPGLAFYNEQFF. The DNA for the CDR3 is TGCGCCAGCAGCCAGCCGGGACTAGCGTTTTACAATGAGCAGTTCTTC.

This clone was seen only a few times. This chain joins TRBV5-1 and TRBJ1-1; 8 nucleotides align to TRBD1. CDR1 is SGHRS and CDR2 is YFSETQ in the germline V gene. Trimming removed 2 bases from V and 1 base from J; junction bases left unmatched: 7. The length of the CDR3 is 16 residues. This chain's CDR3 is CASSFATGAPNTEAFF. The DNA of the CDR3 is TGCGCCAGCAGCTTTGCGACAGGGGCCCCGAACACTGAAGCTTTCTTT.

The CDR3 nucleotides are TGTGCCAGCAGCTTGGGGAGCAATGAGCAGTTCTTC. Translated, it gives CASSLGSNEQFF. The rearrangement joins TRBV5-4 to TRBJ2-1, with D uncertain. CDR3 length: 12 amino acids. V was trimmed by 0 bases and J by 6 bases, leaving 4 bases between them. Germline-derived CDR1 and CDR2 are SGHNT and YYREEE (reference sequence).

This clone is large by share. The J gene is TRBJ2-7, the V gene TRBV5-4; tentatively, D is TRBD2 (5 bases). Germline V gene sequence: CDR1 SGHNT, CDR2 YYREEE (reference sequence). Trimming removed 4 bases at V and 5 bases at J, with 10 bases between. This CDR3 is 12 amino acids long. The CDR3 coding sequence is TGTGCCAGCAGCCTCTCCGGGAACGAGCAGTACTTC. It codes for CASSLSGNEQYF.

This chain links TRBV18 with TRBJ1-5, with TRBD1 as a possible D gene (5 bases). Trimming removed 3 bases at V and 2 bases at J, with 11 bases between. CDR1 is KGHSH, CDR2 LQKENI, per germline. This CDR3 has 15 amino acids. The CDR3 sequence: CASSPPGGGNQPQHF. CDR3 coding DNA: TGTGCCAGCTCACCCCCCGGGGGTGGCAATCAGCCCCAGCATTTT.

The rearrangement links TRBV9 to TRBJ2-7, with 7 bases that match TRBD1. The ends lost 0 bases at V and 4 bases at J; junction bases unmatched: 7. Germline lookup yields CDR1 SGDLS and CDR2 YYNGEE. CDR3 length: 15 amino acids. The CDR3 protein is CASSVGGQQNYEQYF. Here the CDR3 DNA reads TGTGCCAGCAGCGTAGGGGGACAGCAAAATTACGAGCAGTACTTC.

V usage is TRBV19 and J usage is TRBJ1-5, with no clear D. This CDR3 comprises 13 residues. The V gene lost 4 bases and the J gene lost 5 bases, with 9 bases spanning the gap. CDR1 is LNHDA and CDR2 is SQIVND in the germline V gene (reference sequence). CDR3 bases: TGTGCCAGTAGTAGGGAGGTAGATCAGCCCCAGCATTTT. Protein: CASSREVDQPQHF. Filled out from reference TRBV19 and TRBJ1-5, the complete variable domain reads DGGITQSPKYLFRKEGQNVTLSCEQNLNHDAMYWYRQDPGQGLRLIYYSQIVNDFQKGDIAEGYSVSREKKESFPLTVTSAQKNPTAFYLCASSREVDQPQHFGDGTRLSIL.

The CDR3 nucleotides are TGTGCCAGCAGTTTACCCGGGACAGGGGTTCCCGGGGAGCTGTTTTTT. As protein: CASSLPGTGVPGELFF. The chain couples TRBV28 to TRBJ2-2; TRBD1 aligns across 10 bases. Looked up from germline, CDR1 is MDHEN and CDR2 is SYDVKM. V lost 2 bases and J lost 6; bases outside the gene matches: 6. The CDR3 covers 16 residues.

A few counts support this clone. V usage is TRBV14 and J usage is TRBJ1-4, with 7 bases identical to TRBD1. Germline CDR1 is SGHDN and CDR2 is FVKESK. There are 15 residues in the CDR3. Germline trimming cut 1 base from V and 5 bases from J; bases unmatched to any gene: 4. The CDR3 DNA follows: TGTGCCAGCAGCCAAGGGGGACAGACGAATGAAAAACTGTTTTTT. This gives the protein CASSQGGQTNEKLFF.

The chain couples TRBV6-1 to TRBJ1-2; D is unresolved. The CDR3 is 15 amino acids. Trimming removed 2 bases at V and 4 bases at J, with 14 bases between. In germline, CDR1 is MNHNS, CDR2 SASEGT. CDR3 coding DNA: TGTGCCAGCAGTGAACACGGGTCGGAGTTCTATGGCTACACCTTC. Translation gives CASSEHGSEFYGYTF.

This chain uses TRBV27 with TRBJ2-3; no clear D gene. V lost 0 bases, J lost 7 bases, and 17 bases lay in between. This CDR3 is built from 16 residues. Germline V lookup: CDR1 MNHEY, CDR2 SMNVEV (reference sequence). The CDR3: CASSLSPPGLRNTQYF. The CDR3 bases are TGTGCCAGCAGTTTATCCCCGCCAGGCCTCCGGAATACGCAGTATTTT.

The chain recombines TRBV27 with TRBJ2-1, with D perhaps matching TRBD2 (7 bases). Germline V gene lookup returns CDR1 MNHEY and CDR2 SMNVEV (reference sequence). Trimming left V 5 bases short and J 0 bases short, with 8 bases between. This CDR3 has 14 residues. DNA for the CDR3: TGTGCCAGCAGTAGGGGGGGCTCCTACAATGAGCAGTTCTTC. Translated, it gives CASSRGGSYNEQFF.

V usage is TRBV6-5 and J usage is TRBJ1-4, with a tentative D call TRBD1 (6 bases). V was trimmed by 6 bases and J by 8 bases, leaving 16 bases between them. The CDR3 spans 14 residues. CDR1 MNHEY and CDR2 SVGAGI come from the germline V gene. The CDR3, as DNA: TGTGCCAGCAGAGACACAGGGATCCGGGAAAAACTGTTTTTT. Translation: CASRDTGIREKLFF.

The chain joins TRBV4-1 to TRBJ1-4; D might be TRBD1 (5 bases). The CDR3 runs 15 residues. The V end was cut by 4 bases, the J end by 4 bases, with 13 bases between. Per the germline V gene, CDR1 is MGHRA and CDR2 is YSYEKL. CDR3 amino acids: CASSRLPGLNEKLFF. The CDR3 DNA reads as TGCGCCAGCAGCCGACTCCCGGGACTTAATGAAAAACTGTTTTTT.

This chain uses TRBV18 with TRBJ1-2; 9 bases align to TRBD1. Trimming cost V 3 bases and J 7 bases; bases outside gene matches: 6. Looked up from germline, CDR1 is KGHSH and CDR2 is LQKENI. CDR3 length: 14 residues. DNA of the CDR3: TGTGCCAGCTCACCGACAGCGGACAGGGGTGGCTACACCTTC. Protein product: CASSPTADRGGYTF.

The chain has TRBV5-1 and TRBJ1-2; 8 bases line up with TRBD1. V trimming: 0 bases; J trimming: 7 bases; junction bases outside the gene matches: 5. The CDR3 has 14 residues. Germline assignment: CDR1 SGHRS and CDR2 YFSETQ. The CDR3 DNA reads TGCGCCAGCAGCTTGGCCAGGGGGCTTTTTGGCTACACCTTC. It codes for CASSLARGLFGYTF.

The gene calls are TRBV13 and TRBJ2-2; D remains unclear. CDR1 and CDR2 (germline): PRHDT, FYEKMQ (reference sequence). This CDR3 has 12 residues. V was trimmed by 1 base and J by 13 bases, leaving 10 bases between them. The CDR3 loop reads CASSLEYQALFF. The CDR3 DNA sequence: TGTGCCAGCAGCTTAGAGTACCAGGCGCTGTTTTTT.

The V gene is TRBV9, the J gene TRBJ1-1; no clear D gene. V was clipped by 4 bases and J by 6 bases, with 16 bases between them. CDR3 length equals 14 residues. Germline CDR1 reads SGDLS; CDR2 reads YYNGEE. This CDR3 reads CASSPSPGGPEAFF. DNA of the CDR3: TGTGCCAGCAGCCCCAGCCCCGGAGGCCCTGAAGCTTTCTTT.

The CDR3 spells CASSSRGQGPNQPQHF. In DNA, the CDR3 is TGTGCCAGCAGTTCTAGAGGACAGGGGCCTAATCAGCCCCAGCATTTT. The genes are TRBV27 and TRBJ1-5, with 9 bases that match TRBD1. The CDR3 has 16 amino acids. Trimming took 4 bases from V and 4 from J; bases not matched to a gene: 8. CDR1 is MNHEY, CDR2 SMNVEV, per germline (reference sequence).

V is TRBV29-1 and J is TRBJ2-5, with TRBD2 matching 7 bases. Germline values: CDR1 SQVTM, CDR2 ANQGSEA. Trimming removed 7 bases from V and 0 bases from J; junction bases left unmatched: 14. The length of the CDR3 is 16 residues. CDR3 amino acids: CSGVGYSGEDQETQYF. In DNA form, the CDR3 reads TGCAGCGGGGTGGGGTACAGCGGGGAAGACCAAGAGACCCAGTACTTC.

V is TRBV5-4 and J is TRBJ1-2, with TRBD1 matching over 7 bases. The CDR3 is 11 amino acids. The ends lost 9 bases at V and 4 bases at J; junction bases unmatched: 3. The germline V gene encodes CDR1 SGHNT and CDR2 YYREEE (reference sequence). CDR3 region: CAIYRGYGYTF. The DNA for the CDR3 is TGTGCCATCTACAGGGGCTATGGCTACACCTTC.

The genes are TRBV2 and TRBJ1-6; 11 bases match TRBD1. V lost 6 bases and J lost 8; bases outside the gene matches: 15. Germline V gene sequence: CDR1 SNHLY, CDR2 FYNNEI. The CDR3 spans 18 residues. Here the CDR3 reads CASRYSWTGGGMDSPLHF. The CDR3 region has the DNA TGTGCCAGCAGATACTCCTGGACAGGGGGCGGTATGGATTCACCCCTCCACTTT.

This clone was recorded a few times. The gene calls are TRBV9 and TRBJ2-1; D may be TRBD1 (6 bases). This CDR3 contains 15 residues. Germline V gene sequence: CDR1 SGDLS, CDR2 YYNGEE. Trimming stripped 3 bases from V and 2 bases from J, with 12 bases between. Written as DNA, the CDR3 is TGTGCCAGCAGCGCCCGGGACAAGACCTACAATGAGCAGTTCTTC. Amino acid sequence: CASSARDKTYNEQFF. The full variable domain, rest sourced from reference TRBV9 and TRBJ2-1, is DSGVTQTPKHLITATGQRVTLRCSPRSGDLSVYWYQQSLDQGLQFLIQYYNGEERAKGNILERFSAQQFPDLHSELNLSSLELGDSALYFCASSARDKTYNEQFFGPGTRLTVL.

This clone occurred a few times. The chain combines TRBV30 with TRBJ1-5; 7 bases agree with TRBD1. CDR3 length equals 13 residues. Per the germline V gene, CDR1 is GTSNPN and CDR2 is SVGIG (reference sequence). J was trimmed by 3 bases and V by 5 bases; bases with no gene match: 4. The CDR3 loop is CAWGGQDNQPQHF. DNA of the CDR3: TGTGCCTGGGGAGGACAGGACAATCAGCCCCAGCATTTT.